The next 5 T cell receptor beta chains were all read from a single sample in a study of neurological immune-mediated disorders. Stated time point: longitudinal time-point 3. Via MiXCR, TCRdb re-called the 5' RACE reads, giving one row per CDR3 protein. The data contain about 84,000 distinct CDR3 sequences, around 4% of them singletons. The sequencing sample was made of PBMCs. The receptors here all came from a woman aged 55 to 70 with multiple sclerosis.

This clonotype was picked up many times. The rearrangement uses TRBV12-3 or TRBV12-4 and TRBJ1-3, with 10 bases aligning to TRBD1. The CDR3 spans 16 residues. The ends lost 5 bases at V and 0 bases at J; junction bases unmatched: 4. CDR3 coding DNA: TGTGCCAGCAGTCCGACAGGGGGCTTCTCTGGAAACACCATATATTTT. This encodes CASSPTGGFSGNTIYF.

This clonotype was seen at least ten times. The rearrangement uses TRBV5-5 and TRBJ1-5; D uncertain. The CDR3 loop spans 13 amino acids. Germline-derived CDR1 and CDR2 are SGHKS and YYEKEE (reference sequence). Trimming removed 1 base from V and 3 bases from J, with 5 bases in between. In DNA form, the CDR3 reads TGTGCCAGCAGCTTGTCCCCCAATCAGCCCCAGCATTTT. It translates to CASSLSPNQPQHF.

There are many counts of this clonotype. The chain recombines TRBV3-1 with TRBJ1-1; D gene uncertain. Germline V gives CDR1 LGHDT, CDR2 YNNKEL (reference sequence). This CDR3 is built from 11 residues. Trimming left V 1 base short and J 8 bases short, with 5 bases between. CDR3 in amino acids: CASSQGVEAFF. CDR3 nucleotides: TGTGCCAGCAGCCAAGGGGTCGAAGCTTTCTTT.

This clonotype was recorded at least ten times. The chain employs TRBV7-9 and TRBJ2-1; 8 nucleotides agree with TRBD2. CDR3 length: 15 residues. Germline CDR1 SEHNR, CDR2 FQNEAQ (reference sequence). The V and J ends lost 5 bases and 4 bases, in that order; junction bases with no gene match: 7. In DNA, the CDR3 is TGTGCCAGCAGCCCACGGGGGGGCTCGTACAATGAGCAGTTCTTC. Translated, it gives CASSPRGGSYNEQFF.

This clonotype was recorded at least ten times. The chain links TRBV6-5 to TRBJ1-4; 8 bases are shared with TRBD1. The ends lost 0 bases at V and 0 bases at J; junction bases unmatched: 3. This CDR3 contains 17 residues. The germline V gene has CDR1 MNHEY and CDR2 SVGAGI. For the CDR3, the DNA is TGTGCCAGCAGTTACTCGACAGGGGCTGCAACTAATGAAAAACTGTTTTTT. The encoded protein is CASSYSTGAATNEKLFF.